Listed here are 12 T cell receptor beta chains from one sample, sequenced in a study of control samples from healthy donors and cancer patients. Profiling relied on immunoSEQ multiplex PCR, and the TCRdb table lists in-frame clones only, not all of them. The sample yields approximately 120,000 clones, about 92% seen once. The sequencing sample was made of PBMCs. All receptors derive from an elderly man with head and neck cancer.

The V gene is TRBV30, the J gene TRBJ1-2, with 7 bases matching TRBD1. V lost 2 bases, J lost 4 bases, and 4 bases stayed unmatched. Germline assignment: CDR1 GTSNPN and CDR2 SVGIG (reference sequence). The CDR3 has 13 residues. CDR3 residues: CAWSSRDSYGYTF. The CDR3 DNA reads as TGTGCCTGGAGTTCCCGGGACAGCTATGGCTACACCTTC.

The J gene is TRBJ2-3, the V gene TRBV11-3; D perhaps matches TRBD1 (5 bases). The V end lost 1 base, the J end lost 0 bases, and 8 bases lay between the germline ends. The CDR3 is made up of 15 amino acids. The germline CDR1 and CDR2 sequences are SGHNT and YENEEA. The CDR3 DNA follows: TGTGCCAGCAGCTTAGGGCAGGGAAGCACAGATACGCAGTATTTT. Amino acid sequence: CASSLGQGSTDTQYF.

The chain is built from TRBV2 and TRBJ2-2; D may be TRBD2 (6 bases). This CDR3 is 15 amino acids long. Looked up from germline, CDR1 is SNHLY and CDR2 is FYNNEI. The V gene lost 7 bases and the J gene lost 1 base, with 13 bases spanning the gap. The CDR3 sequence: CASTPGTLNTGELFF. As DNA, the CDR3 is TGTGCCAGCACGCCCGGGACTTTGAACACCGGGGAGCTGTTTTTT.

This rearrangement joins TRBV6-5 to TRBJ2-5; 9 bases are a match to TRBD1. Germline-derived CDR1 and CDR2 are MNHEY and SVGAGI. CDR3 size: 15 residues. J gave up 5 bases and V 6 bases, and 10 bases lay outside the gene matches. The CDR3 nucleotides are TGTGCCAGCAGCGATTACAGGGGGCAGGGGGAGACCCAGTACTTC. Translation gives CASSDYRGQGETQYF.

This clone has just one count. The chain combines TRBV6-5 with TRBJ2-5; D not resolved. This CDR3 region has 16 residues. Trimming removed 2 bases at V and 1 base at J, with 14 bases between. Germline V gives CDR1 MNHEY, CDR2 SVGAGI. In DNA, the CDR3 is TGTGCCAGCAGTTACCATTTCACAGTAAGCCAAGAGACCCAGTACTTC. Translating it yields CASSYHFTVSQETQYF.

The chain uses TRBV29-1 and TRBJ2-5; D may be TRBD2 (6 bases). Germline V gene lookup returns CDR1 SQVTM and CDR2 ANQGSEA. V dropped 6 bases and J dropped 4 bases, with 18 bases sitting between them. The CDR3 spans 14 residues. The CDR3 sequence: CSVARGARVETQYF. CDR3 nucleotides: TGCAGCGTGGCCCGCGGGGCTCGGGTAGAGACCCAGTACTTC.

The chain joins TRBV6-2 or TRBV6-3 to TRBJ1-1, with D tentatively TRBD1 (6 bases). Germline-derived CDR1 and CDR2 are MNHEY and SVGEGT. The CDR3 spans 14 residues. With 6 bases removed from V and 0 bases from J, the gap between germline ends came to 11 bases. The CDR3: CASSEDSLNTEAFF. The DNA of the CDR3 is TGTGCCAGCAGCGAGGACAGTTTGAACACTGAAGCTTTCTTT.

V and J are TRBV27 and TRBJ1-1, with a tentative D call TRBD1 (5 bases). CDR3 length: 14 amino acids. V was shortened by 6 bases and J by 2 bases, with 13 bases between the two germline ends. The germline V gene has CDR1 MNHEY and CDR2 SMNVEV (reference sequence). CDR3 in amino acids: CASRGPLGNTEAFF. The CDR3 DNA sequence: TGTGCCAGCAGGGGACCCTTAGGAAACACTGAAGCTTTCTTT.

V gene TRBV27 combines with J gene TRBJ1-4, with D unresolved. This CDR3 spans 12 amino acids. Germline CDR1 is MNHEY and CDR2 is SMNVEV (reference sequence). Trimming took off 5 bases at V and 4 bases at J, with 5 bases between the two ends. CDR3 region: CASSRVNEKLFF. Written as DNA, the CDR3 is TGTGCCAGCAGTCGGGTTAATGAAAAACTGTTTTTT.

This chain links TRBV5-4 with TRBJ2-5; 7 bases are shared with TRBD2. Germline trimming cut 3 bases from V and 1 base from J; bases unmatched to any gene: 6. This CDR3 has 15 amino acids. The germline V gene encodes CDR1 SGHNT and CDR2 YYREEE (reference sequence). CDR3 in amino acids: CASSSGSSGQETQYF. The CDR3 DNA is TGTGCCAGCAGCTCGGGGTCTAGCGGCCAAGAGACCCAGTACTTC.

This clone was counted once. The gene calls are TRBV5-4 and TRBJ2-2; D may correspond to TRBD1 or TRBD2 (5 bases each). The CDR3 runs 15 residues. Trimming removed 3 bases from V and 1 base from J, with 10 bases in between. In germline, CDR1 is SGHNT, CDR2 YYREEE (reference sequence). The CDR3 loop reads CASSSGRKNTGELFF. The CDR3 DNA sequence: TGTGCCAGCAGCTCGGGACGAAAGAACACCGGGGAGCTGTTTTTT.

This clone appeared a single time. The gene calls are TRBV30 and TRBJ2-7, with 7 bases identical to TRBD1. Germline CDR1 GTSNPN, CDR2 SVGIG (reference sequence). CDR3 size: 14 residues. With V trimmed by 0 bases and J by 2 bases, 4 bases remained unmatched. The CDR3 DNA reads as TGTGCCTGGAGTGTAAGGACAGGTACCTACGAGCAGTACTTC. This sequence encodes CAWSVRTGTYEQYF.